Detailed here is one T cell receptor beta chain. This sample stems from a study of T cells in lung cancer brain metastases. Study context: About 90% of the roughly 20 patients had no interval therapy between resections. A median 348 days separated primary and brain metastasis sampling.

The CDR3 totals 13 residues. V was shortened by 0 bases and J by 5 bases, with 6 bases between the two germline ends. Germline assignment: CDR1 KGHSH and CDR2 LQKENI. Tumor areas were macrodissected from 4 to 6 deparaffinized, unstained 9 to 10 um sections guided by marked H&E slides. Only in-frame clones appear in the TCRdb table, and some are missing; sequencing was by immunoSEQ multiplex PCR. The table has over 4,500 clones, 65% to 85% seen once. The chain has TRBV18 and TRBJ2-3, with D hard to call. Sequences were obtained from tumor tissue from the primary lung tumor. The clonotype was recovered from a woman between 50 and 59 years old with non-small cell lung cancer. CDR3 amino acids: CASSPPERDTQYF. As DNA, the CDR3 is TGTGCCAGCTCACCACCGGAGAGAGATACGCAGTATTTT.